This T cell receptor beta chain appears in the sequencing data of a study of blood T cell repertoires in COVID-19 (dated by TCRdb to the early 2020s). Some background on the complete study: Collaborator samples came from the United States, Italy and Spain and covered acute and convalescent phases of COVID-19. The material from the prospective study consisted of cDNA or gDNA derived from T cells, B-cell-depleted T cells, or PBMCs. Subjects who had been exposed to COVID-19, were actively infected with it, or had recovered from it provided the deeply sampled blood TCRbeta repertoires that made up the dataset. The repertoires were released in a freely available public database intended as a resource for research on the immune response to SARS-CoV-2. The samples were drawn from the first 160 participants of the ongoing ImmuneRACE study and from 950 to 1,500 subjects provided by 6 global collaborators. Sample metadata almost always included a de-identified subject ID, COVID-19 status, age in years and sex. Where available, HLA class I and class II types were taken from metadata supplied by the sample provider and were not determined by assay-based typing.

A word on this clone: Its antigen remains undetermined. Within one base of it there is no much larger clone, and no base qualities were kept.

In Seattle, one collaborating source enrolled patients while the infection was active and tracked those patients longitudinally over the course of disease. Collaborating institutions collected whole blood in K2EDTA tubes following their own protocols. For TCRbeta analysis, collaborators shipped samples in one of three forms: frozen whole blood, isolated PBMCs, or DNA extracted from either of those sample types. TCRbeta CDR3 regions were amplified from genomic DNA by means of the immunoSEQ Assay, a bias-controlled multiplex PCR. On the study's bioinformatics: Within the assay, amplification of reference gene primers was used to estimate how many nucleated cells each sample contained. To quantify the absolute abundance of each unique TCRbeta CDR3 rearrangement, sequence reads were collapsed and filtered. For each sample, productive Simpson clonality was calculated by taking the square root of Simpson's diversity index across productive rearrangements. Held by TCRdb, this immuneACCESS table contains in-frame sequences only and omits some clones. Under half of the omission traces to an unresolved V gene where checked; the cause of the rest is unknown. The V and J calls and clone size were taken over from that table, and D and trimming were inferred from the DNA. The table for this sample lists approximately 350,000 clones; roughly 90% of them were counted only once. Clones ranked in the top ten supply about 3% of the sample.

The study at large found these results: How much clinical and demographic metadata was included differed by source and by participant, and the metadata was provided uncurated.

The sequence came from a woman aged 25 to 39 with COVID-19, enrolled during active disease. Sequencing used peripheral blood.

The nucleotides read TGCGCCAGCAGTCAGAGACAGGGGCCCTACGAGCAGTACTTC. It specifies CASSQRQGPYEQYF. The chain joins TRBV10-1 to TRBJ2-7; the central 8 bases match TRBD1. Unmatched junction bases come to 5, with V trimmed by 5 bases and J by 2 bases. CDR1 WNHNN and CDR2 SYGVQD were looked up in the germline V gene (reference sequence). The CDR3 runs 14 residues from the cysteine to the phenylalanine. This entry keeps only the CDR3 DNA: 42 bases, framed from base 1.